The 14 T cell receptor beta chains in this list originate from one sample, sequenced in a study of cytomegalovirus exposure and HLA in healthy donors. With 60 Vbeta and 13 Jbeta primers, the PCR was carried out. Measured with immunoSEQ multiplex PCR; TCRdb has only the in-frame clones, and not every one. The sample holds around 63,000 clones, 70% to 85% seen once. Sequenced: PBMCs. These receptors came from a woman under 40 in good health and CMV-seronegative.

In this sample, this clone turned up a few times. The chain is built from TRBV9 and TRBJ1-4; no clear D gene. CDR3 length: 15 amino acids. Per germline, CDR1 SGDLS and CDR2 YYNGEE. V was trimmed by 3 bases and J by 5 bases, leaving 14 bases between them. CDR3 DNA sequence: TGTGCCAGCAGCGCCGAAGGAGGGCCGAATGAAAAACTGTTTTTT. Translation: CASSAEGGPNEKLFF.

This clone was seen once. Its ends do not fully match the called genes, so a read error is possible. The genes are TRBV25-1 and TRBJ2-7, with 11 nucleotides matching TRBD1. Germline V lookup: CDR1 MGHDK, CDR2 SYGVNS. The CDR3 is made up of 15 amino acids. The CDR3 reads CTSTPRGTGGYEQYF. The CDR3 nucleotides are TGTACCAGCACCCCGCGCGGGACAGGGGGCTACGAGCAGTACTTC.

The CDR3: CASSSTMNTEAFF. For the CDR3, the DNA is TGTGCCAGCAGTTCGACAATGAACACTGAAGCTTTCTTT. The chain has TRBV28 and TRBJ1-1; D is uncertain. Germline V lookup: CDR1 MDHEN, CDR2 SYDVKM. The CDR3 spans 13 residues. V lost 4 bases, J lost 0 bases, and 6 bases lay in between. Using reference TRBV28 and TRBJ1-1 for the parts outside the CDR3, the full variable domain is DVKVTQSSRYLVKRTGEKVFLECVQDMDHENMFWYRQDPGLGLRLIYFSYDVKMKEKGDIPEGYSVSREKKERFSLILESASTNQTSMYLCASSSTMNTEAFFGQGTRLTVV.

This chain joins TRBV5-1 and TRBJ2-7, with unresolved D. Germline CDR1 reads SGHRS; CDR2 reads YFSETQ. The CDR3 totals 14 residues. Trimming cost V 3 bases and J 0 bases, with 10 bases left between them. This CDR3 reads CASSYPSGSYEQYF. DNA for the CDR3: TGCGCCAGCAGCTACCCGTCAGGCTCCTACGAGCAGTACTTC. Supplemented by reference TRBV5-1 and TRBJ2-7, the full variable domain reads KAGVTQTPRYLIKTRGQQVTLSCSPISGHRSVSWYQQTPGQGLQFLFEYFSETQRNKGNFPGRFSGRQFSNSRSEMNVSTLELGDSALYLCASSYPSGSYEQYFGPGTRLTVT.

The chain has TRBV27 and TRBJ2-1; 11 bases map to TRBD2. V dropped 5 bases and J dropped 5; count of bases not matched to a gene: 11. The CDR3 runs to 17 residues. The V gene's germline CDR1 is MNHEY and CDR2 SMNVEV (reference sequence). The CDR3 spells CASSQVLGTSGNNEQFF. The CDR3, as DNA: TGTGCCAGCAGTCAAGTACTCGGGACTAGCGGAAACAATGAGCAGTTCTTC.

The CDR3 nucleotides are TGTGCCATCAGTGATCCATCAGGGGCTGAAGCTTTCTTT. This gives the protein CAISDPSGAEAFF. V is TRBV10-3 and J is TRBJ1-1; possibly TRBD1 for D (6 bases). Germline V CDR1 and CDR2: ENHRY, SYGVKD. The V end lost 3 bases, the J end lost 6 bases, and 11 bases lay between the germline ends. There are 13 residues in the CDR3.

V is TRBV5-6 and J is TRBJ1-1; 7 nucleotides match TRBD1. The germline CDR1 and CDR2 sequences are SGHDT and YYEEEE. The CDR3 sequence is 19 residues long. V shed 1 base and J 0 bases; nucleotides not matched to a gene: 15. CDR3 nucleotides: TGTGCCAGCAGCTTGCCTTACAGGCGACAGGGCCGCATGAACACTGAAGCTTTCTTT. As protein: CASSLPYRRQGRMNTEAFF.

Regarding this clone: Germline and junction disagree at one end, which may indicate a read error. The chain is built from TRBV7-9 and TRBJ2-7; 7 bases align to TRBD1. The CDR3 extends over 12 amino acids. CDR1 SEHNR and CDR2 FQNEAQ come from the germline V gene (reference sequence). The CDR3 spells CSSSLSGGEQYF. CDR3 DNA: TGTTCCAGCAGCTTATCAGGGGGCGAGCAGTACTTC.

J is TRBJ1-1 and V is TRBV7-9; D may be TRBD1 (5 bases). The CDR3 runs to 15 residues. V was trimmed by 0 bases and J by 6 bases, leaving 14 bases between them. Germline V CDR1 and CDR2: SEHNR, FQNEAQ (reference sequence). CDR3 protein: CASSLASPGISEAFF. DNA for the CDR3: TGTGCCAGCAGCTTAGCATCTCCAGGGATATCTGAAGCTTTCTTT.

The chain joins TRBV10-1 to TRBJ1-2; D call uncertain. Germline values: CDR1 WNHNN, CDR2 SYGVQD (reference sequence). Between the trimmed V and J ends, which lost 5 bases and 2 bases, there was a span of 15 bases. This CDR3 contains 15 residues. The CDR3 DNA sequence: TGCGCCAGCAGTACCTCGGAGGTTATAAACTATGGCTACACCTTC. This encodes CASSTSEVINYGYTF.

This clone has more than one count but fewer than ten. The CDR3 loop reads CASSLARGTGANVLTF. CDR3 DNA sequence: TGTGCCAGCAGCTTAGCTCGGGGAACTGGGGCCAACGTCCTGACTTTC. J is TRBJ2-6 and V is TRBV7-8, with TRBD2 as a possible D gene (5 bases). Per germline, CDR1 SGHVS and CDR2 FQNEAQ. CDR3 length equals 16 residues. V was pared by 0 bases and J by 2 bases, with 8 bases between.

J is TRBJ1-4 and V is TRBV18; D is perhaps TRBD1 (6 bases). The V and J ends lost 4 bases and 4 bases respectively, with 10 bases between them. Germline values: CDR1 KGHSH, CDR2 LQKENI. There are 14 residues in the CDR3. The CDR3 coding sequence is TGTGCCAGCTCACTCCTGGACAGTAATGAAAAACTGTTTTTT. It encodes CASSLLDSNEKLFF.

The V gene is TRBV18, the J gene TRBJ1-4; D not certain. V was clipped by 1 base and J by 7 bases, with 10 bases between them. CDR3 size: 14 residues. In germline, CDR1 is KGHSH, CDR2 LQKENI. CDR3 amino acids: CASSPQGGGEKLFF. The CDR3 DNA reads TGTGCCAGCTCACCACAGGGAGGAGGTGAAAAACTGTTTTTT.

V usage is TRBV2 and J usage is TRBJ1-2; TRBD1 matches 8 bases. The germline gives CDR1 SNHLY, CDR2 FYNNEI. The CDR3 is made up of 14 amino acids. V trimming: 5 bases; J trimming: 8 bases; junction bases outside the gene matches: 10. The CDR3 DNA sequence: TGTGCCAGCAGTCCGGGACAGGCGCTGCGGGGCTACACCTTC. Protein: CASSPGQALRGYTF.